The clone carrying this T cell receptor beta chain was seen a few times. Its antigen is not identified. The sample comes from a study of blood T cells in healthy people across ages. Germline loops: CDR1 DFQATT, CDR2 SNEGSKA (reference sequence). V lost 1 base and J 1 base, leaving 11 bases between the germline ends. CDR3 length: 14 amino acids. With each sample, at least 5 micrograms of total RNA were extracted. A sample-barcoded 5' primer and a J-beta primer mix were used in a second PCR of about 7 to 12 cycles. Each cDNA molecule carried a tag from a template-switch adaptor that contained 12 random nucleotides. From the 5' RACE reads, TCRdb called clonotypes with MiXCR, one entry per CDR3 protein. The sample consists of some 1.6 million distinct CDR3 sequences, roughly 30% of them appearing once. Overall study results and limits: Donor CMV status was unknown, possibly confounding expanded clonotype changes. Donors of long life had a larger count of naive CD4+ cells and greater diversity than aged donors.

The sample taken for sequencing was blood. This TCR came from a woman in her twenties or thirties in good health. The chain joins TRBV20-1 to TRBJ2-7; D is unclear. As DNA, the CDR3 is TGCAGTGCTAGAGGAGGCCAGAATTCCTACGAGCAGTACTTC. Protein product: CSARGGQNSYEQYF.